Sequencing of this TCR beta chain was carried out in a study of CD8 T cells in ankylosing spondylitis. Study findings and constraints: Ankylosing spondylitis blood seemed to carry a telltale TCR beta motif made of several highly homologous variants.

To note about this clonotype: As yet, its antigen is unknown.

Germline V gene lookup returns CDR1 DFQATT and CDR2 SNEGSKA (reference sequence). Trimming cost V 6 bases and J 2 bases, with 17 bases left between them. This CDR3 has 14 amino acids. TCR beta libraries were made by quantitative 5'-RACE with molecular barcodes. MiXCR, applied by TCRdb to the 5' RACE reads, yields one record per CDR3 protein. This table holds some 450,000 distinct CDR3 sequences, over 15% found once. This chain connects TRBV20-1 to TRBJ2-7; D perhaps matches TRBD1 (9 bases). The TCR was taken from a male donor with ankylosing spondylitis. Sequencing was done on a sample of blood, either unsorted or a sorted T cell fraction (not recorded which). The CDR3 region has the DNA TGCAGTGCCGGGGGGGGACAGGGTACCTACGAGCAGTACTTC. Amino acid sequence: CSAGGGQGTYEQYF.